The 29 T cell receptor beta chains below all came from one sample that was sequenced in a study of long-term antiretroviral therapy in people with HIV. Survey-level resolution applied to immunoSEQ assay v3.0. Using immunoSEQ multiplex PCR, the repertoire was profiled, and TCRdb retains in-frame clones only, with some absent. The profile covers tens of thousands of clones, with around 80% appearing a single time and around 20% taken by the ten largest. The sample here was unsorted PBMCs, taken 0.5 years before starting antiretroviral therapy. Source of these receptors: a man in his forties or fifties with HIV.

This chain uses TRBV11-2 with TRBJ1-2; the D is unclear. The CDR3 contains 14 residues. From germline, CDR1 is SGHAT and CDR2 FQNNGV. V was pared by 1 base and J by 4 bases, with 10 bases between. CDR3 in amino acids: CASSLAEGIYGYTF. The CDR3 nucleotides read TGTGCCAGCAGCTTAGCCGAAGGGATCTATGGCTACACCTTC.

This clone was counted only a few times. The chain joins TRBV28 to TRBJ1-6; D gene uncertain. Trimming cost V 4 bases and J 9 bases, with 13 bases left between them. Germline CDR1 is MDHEN and CDR2 is SYDVKM. The CDR3 runs to 14 residues. CDR3 protein: CASSWVPSGSPLHF. The CDR3 DNA is TGTGCCAGCAGTTGGGTCCCCTCTGGTTCACCCCTCCACTTT.

The V and J genes are TRBV4-2 and TRBJ2-5, with 13 bases lining up with TRBD2. The length of the CDR3 is 17 residues. The V and J ends lost 0 bases and 5 bases, in that order; junction bases with no gene match: 6. Germline loops: CDR1 LGHNA, CDR2 YNFKEQ. This CDR3 is CASSQDGGLAGVETQYF. For the CDR3, the DNA is TGTGCCAGCAGCCAAGATGGAGGACTAGCGGGGGTGGAGACCCAGTACTTC.

The gene calls are TRBV11-2 and TRBJ2-1, with TRBD2 identical over 9 bases. The CDR3 contains 15 residues. CDR1 is SGHAT and CDR2 is FQNNGV in the germline V gene. The J segment lost 4 bases and the V segment lost 9 bases, leaving 10 bases of the junction unmatched. CDR3 sequence reads: CASLFSGGQYNEQFF. CDR3 bases: TGTGCCAGTCTCTTTAGCGGGGGACAATACAATGAGCAGTTCTTC.

This chain joins TRBV5-6 and TRBJ2-7; D is perhaps TRBD2 (5 bases). The CDR3 is 12 amino acids. CDR1 SGHDT and CDR2 YYEEEE come from the germline V gene. V gave up 0 bases and J gave up 5 bases, with 6 bases separating them. The CDR3 DNA sequence: TGTGCCAGCAGCTTGGGGAGGAACGAGCAGTACTTC. This codes for CASSLGRNEQYF.

This sequence joins TRBV4-1 and TRBJ1-4; TRBD1 is a possible D gene (5 bases). The CDR3 length is 16 residues. V was pared by 4 bases and J by 4 bases, with 16 bases between. The germline V gene has CDR1 MGHRA and CDR2 YSYEKL. The CDR3 loop reads CASSPRGTENNEKLFF. The CDR3, as DNA: TGCGCCAGCAGCCCCCGAGGGACCGAGAATAATGAAAAACTGTTTTTT.

The V gene is TRBV6-6, the J gene TRBJ1-5; D perhaps matches TRBD1 (5 bases). Trimming took 6 bases from V and 2 from J, leaving 17 bases between them. The CDR3 is 16 residues long. CDR1 and CDR2 from the germline V gene are MNHNY and SVGAGI (reference sequence). CDR3 amino acids: CASSLKAGDGNQPQHF. The CDR3 DNA follows: TGTGCCAGCAGCCTCAAAGCGGGGGATGGCAATCAGCCCCAGCATTTT.

This chain connects TRBV11-3 to TRBJ1-5; tentative D call: TRBD1 (6 bases). The CDR3 contains 14 residues. V was clipped by 4 bases and J by 3 bases, with 10 bases between them. CDR1 is SGHNT and CDR2 is YENEEA in the germline V gene. The CDR3 nucleotides read TGTGCCAGCAGCTCACAGGGTGACAATCAGCCCCAGCATTTT. The encoded protein is CASSSQGDNQPQHF.

V is TRBV18 and J is TRBJ2-1, with 11 bases fitting TRBD1. Germline V gene sequence: CDR1 KGHSH, CDR2 LQKENI. Trimming cost V 3 bases and J 12 bases; bases outside gene matches: 10. The CDR3 has 15 residues. This chain's CDR3 is CASSPGSGQGARQFF. DNA of the CDR3: TGTGCCAGCTCACCGGGGTCCGGACAGGGGGCGCGGCAGTTCTTC.

CDR3 loop: CASSASVGTSGAYNEQFF. The CDR3 nucleotides are TGTGCCAGCAGTGCATCGGTTGGGACTAGCGGGGCCTACAATGAGCAGTTCTTC. The J gene is TRBJ2-1, the V gene TRBV2; 13 bases are a match to TRBD2. V trimming: 4 bases; J trimming: 2 bases; junction bases outside the gene matches: 8. The CDR3 is 18 amino acids. Germline CDR1 is SNHLY and CDR2 is FYNNEI. The full variable domain, its missing parts supplied by reference TRBV2 and TRBJ2-1, is EPEVTQTPSHQVTQMGQEVILRCVPISNHLYFYWYRQILGQKVEFLVSFYNNEISEKSEIFDDQFSVERPDGSNFTLKIRSTKLEDSAMYFCASSASVGTSGAYNEQFFGPGTRLTVL.

This chain joins TRBV6-5 and TRBJ2-7; 7 bases line up with TRBD2. There are 15 residues in the CDR3. The germline V gene has CDR1 MNHEY and CDR2 SVGAGI. The V segment lost 5 bases and the J segment 3 bases; nucleotides outside the gene matches: 10. CDR3 sequence: CASSPTGLTGYEQYF. CDR3 sequence (DNA): TGTGCCAGCAGTCCCACGGGACTAACAGGCTACGAGCAGTACTTC.

The chain combines TRBV7-9 with TRBJ1-1, with 7 bases identical to TRBD1. The CDR3 contains 14 residues. The V gene's germline CDR1 is SEHNR and CDR2 FQNEAQ (reference sequence). The junction had 6 bases not matched to a gene; V was cut back by 3 bases and J by 5 bases. The CDR3 region has the DNA TGTGCCAGCAGCTTCTTTAAACAGGGGACTGAAGCTTTCTTT. This codes for CASSFFKQGTEAFF. Together with reference TRBV7-9 and TRBJ1-1, the CDR3 gives the full variable domain: DTGVSQNPRHKITKRGQNVTFRCDPISEHNRLYWYRQTLGQGPEFLTYFQNEAQLEKSRLLSDRFSAERPKGSFSTLEIQRTEQGDSAMYLCASSFFKQGTEAFFGQGTRLTVV.

This chain joins TRBV9 and TRBJ2-2, with D perhaps TRBD2 (5 bases). Germline CDR1 SGDLS, CDR2 YYNGEE. Trimming took 4 bases from V and 5 from J, leaving 9 bases between them. The CDR3 loop spans 13 amino acids. The CDR3, as DNA: TGTGCCAGCAGCATCATAGCGACCGGGGAGCTGTTTTTT. This codes for CASSIIATGELFF.

This clone has a single count. This sequence joins TRBV5-6 and TRBJ2-7; possible D gene TRBD1, 6 bases. CDR1 SGHDT and CDR2 YYEEEE come from the germline V gene. V lost 1 base, J lost 0 bases, and 11 bases lay in between. The CDR3 extends over 15 amino acids. As DNA, the CDR3 is TGTGCCAGCAGCTTGAGTACAGGGCTCTCCTACGAGCAGTACTTC. Protein: CASSLSTGLSYEQYF.

V is TRBV4-1 and J is TRBJ1-1; 7 bases are a match to TRBD1. Germline lookup yields CDR1 MGHRA and CDR2 YSYEKL. V gave up 0 bases and J gave up 3 bases; unmatched junction bases: 7. This CDR3 is 16 amino acids long. CDR3 region: CASSQEAGGVYTEAFF. CDR3 nucleotide sequence: TGCGCCAGCAGCCAAGAGGCAGGGGGGGTCTACACTGAAGCTTTCTTT.

The chain is built from TRBV10-3 and TRBJ1-1; a weak D match, TRBD1 (6 bases). CDR3 length equals 14 residues. Deletions cut 2 bases from V and 5 bases from J, with 12 bases between. Germline loops: CDR1 ENHRY, CDR2 SYGVKD. CDR3 nucleotides: TGTGCCATCAGTGAGGCGACAAGGGGGACTGAAGCTTTCTTT. As protein: CAISEATRGTEAFF.

The rearrangement uses TRBV6-1 and TRBJ2-4; D tentatively reads TRBD1 or TRBD2 (5 bases each). CDR3 length: 16 amino acids. CDR1 is MNHNS and CDR2 is SASEGT in the germline V gene. V was trimmed by 1 base and J by 4 bases, leaving 14 bases between them. This CDR3 reads CASSEGEGYWKNIQYF. The CDR3 DNA follows: TGTGCCAGCAGTGAAGGCGAGGGGTATTGGAAAAACATTCAGTACTTC.

The chain links TRBV6-5 to TRBJ2-2; possible D gene TRBD2, 5 bases. Trimming pared 6 bases from V and 8 bases from J, leaving 16 bases between. The CDR3 has 14 amino acids. Germline values: CDR1 MNHEY, CDR2 SVGAGI. CDR3 coding DNA: TGTGCCAGCAGCCACCGGCCCACGGGAGGGGAGCTGTTTTTT. Encoded protein: CASSHRPTGGELFF.

The rearrangement links TRBV5-1 to TRBJ2-1; 8 nucleotides line up with TRBD1. J lost 9 bases, V lost 3 bases, and 8 bases had no gene match. Per the germline V gene, CDR1 is SGHRS and CDR2 is YFSETQ. The CDR3 loop spans 14 amino acids. As DNA, the CDR3 is TGCGCCAGCAGCTGGGGACAGGTCCCTACTGAGCAGTTCTTC. Its translation: CASSWGQVPTEQFF.

V gene TRBV30 combines with J gene TRBJ2-7; 8 nucleotides align to TRBD1. J was trimmed by 8 bases and V by 2 bases; bases with no gene match: 8. Germline V gives CDR1 GTSNPN, CDR2 SVGIG (reference sequence). The CDR3 is 13 residues long. The CDR3, as DNA: TGTGCCTGGAGTCAGGGGGCATCCCCTCAGCAGTACTTC. Protein product: CAWSQGASPQQYF. Using reference TRBV30 and TRBJ2-7 for the parts outside the CDR3, the full variable domain is SQTIHQWPATLVQPVGSPLSLECTVEGTSNPNLYWYRQAAGRGLQLLFYSVGIGQISSEVPQNLSASRPQDRQFILSSKKLLLSDSGFYLCAWSQGASPQQYFGPGTRLTVT.

This clone was seen once. The chain employs TRBV6-6 and TRBJ1-1; 7 bases align to TRBD1. After removal of 2 bases from V and 4 bases from J, the junction contained 10 bases not matched to a gene. This CDR3 is 16 amino acids long. Germline CDR1 MNHNY, CDR2 SVGAGI (reference sequence). The CDR3 region has the DNA TGTGCCAGCAGTTACGTAGGGGGCCGCGGAGGCACTGAAGCTTTCTTT. Translated, it gives CASSYVGGRGGTEAFF.

The CDR3 loop is CASSVGWGGYEQYF. The CDR3 region has the DNA TGTGCCAGCAGCGTAGGGTGGGGAGGCTACGAGCAGTACTTC. This chain uses TRBV9 with TRBJ2-7, with D tentatively TRBD2 (6 bases). The CDR3 consists of 14 residues. The germline V and J ends were trimmed by 0 bases and 3 bases, with 10 bases remaining between them. Germline CDR1 and CDR2: SGDLS and YYNGEE.

The CDR3 nucleotides are TGTGCCAGCAGCCTAGACAGGGAACTAAGCTACACCTTC. Its protein is CASSLDRELSYTF. V and J are TRBV7-3 and TRBJ1-2; 7 nucleotides agree with TRBD1. CDR1 is SGHTA and CDR2 is FQGTGA in the germline V gene. CDR3 length: 13 amino acids. V dropped 5 bases and J dropped 9; count of bases not matched to a gene: 9.

The rearrangement links TRBV2 to TRBJ2-7; 9 bases map to TRBD1. Germline CDR1 is SNHLY and CDR2 is FYNNEI. The CDR3 contains 16 residues. J gave up 1 base and V 4 bases, and 8 bases lay outside the gene matches. CDR3 sequence (DNA): TGTGCCAGCAGTGCCGATTCGGGACAGGGATCCTACGAGCAGTACTTC. This gives the protein CASSADSGQGSYEQYF.

This clone appeared a single time. J is TRBJ2-7 and V is TRBV18; 9 nucleotides line up with TRBD1. This CDR3 has 14 residues. CDR1 KGHSH and CDR2 LQKENI come from the germline V gene. V shed 3 bases and J 4 bases; nucleotides not matched to a gene: 4. The CDR3 loop reads CASSPGQGKYEQYF. CDR3 sequence (DNA): TGTGCCAGCTCACCCGGACAGGGGAAATACGAGCAGTACTTC.

This rearrangement joins TRBV5-1 to TRBJ2-1; 7 nucleotides match TRBD1. Germline V CDR1 and CDR2: SGHRS, YFSETQ. V shed 4 bases, J shed 6 bases, and the junction held 7 bases outside the gene matches. The CDR3 is 14 amino acids. The CDR3 here is CASSRADRFNEQFF. The CDR3 bases are TGCGCCAGCAGCCGAGCGGACAGGTTCAATGAGCAGTTCTTC.

The chain combines TRBV7-3 with TRBJ2-2; no definite D call. V lost 3 bases and J lost 7, with 15 bases in between. The CDR3 has 15 residues. CDR1 and CDR2 (germline): SGHTA, FQGTGA. The CDR3 here is CASSFLPGTNGELFF. The CDR3 DNA is TGTGCCAGCAGCTTTCTGCCGGGCACAAACGGGGAGCTGTTTTTT.

The rearrangement links TRBV2 to TRBJ2-1; TRBD1 agrees at 7 bases. The CDR3 loop spans 11 amino acids. Unmatched junction bases numbered 3, after V lost 5 bases and J lost 11 bases. Germline V gene sequence: CDR1 SNHLY, CDR2 FYNNEI. CDR3 in DNA: TGTGCCAGCAGTTTGGACAGGAAGCAGTTCTTC. Amino acids: CASSLDRKQFF.

The sample holds one count of this clone. The chain combines TRBV30 with TRBJ2-3; D assignment may be TRBD1 or TRBD2 (6 bases each). With 0 bases removed from V and 3 bases from J, the gap between germline ends came to 13 bases. The length of the CDR3 is 15 residues. CDR1 is GTSNPN, CDR2 SVGIG, per germline (reference sequence). The CDR3 DNA reads TGTGCCTGGAGTGTTATCACAGGGAGGACAGATACGCAGTATTTT. It is translated as CAWSVITGRTDTQYF.